This T cell receptor beta chain derives from a study of T cells after yellow fever vaccination. This clonotype was counted a few times. The antigen is not known. Trimming pared 0 bases from V and 6 bases from J, leaving 15 bases between. In germline, CDR1 is SGDLS, CDR2 YYNGEE. The CDR3 extends over 15 amino acids. A 5'RACE template-switching step, the method used to make TCR cDNA, added a universal primer site and UMIs. MiXCR, run by TCRdb on the 5' RACE reads, gives a single entry per CDR3 protein. The sample carries around 340,000 distinct CDR3 sequences, 12% recorded once. Whole-study results and caveats: Just a small share of clonotypes turned up in the CD4 compartment as well as the CD8 compartment. Most primary-vaccination clones reappeared after the booster (about 97% CD4, about 90% CD8).

The sequencing here drew on CD4+ T cells sorted from PBMCs, taken 15 days after the yellow fever booster vaccination. The receptor was derived from a man aged 18 to 30 who received the YFV17D yellow fever vaccine. The V gene is TRBV9, the J gene TRBJ1-2; D is perhaps TRBD1 (6 bases). Written as DNA, the CDR3 is TGTGCCAGCAGCGTAGAATCGGGGGGCTCCGATGGCTACACCTTC. Protein product: CASSVESGGSDGYTF. Based on the CDR3 plus reference TRBV9 and TRBJ1-2, the full variable domain is DSGVTQTPKHLITATGQRVTLRCSPRSGDLSVYWYQQSLDQGLQFLIQYYNGEERAKGNILERFSAQQFPDLHSELNLSSLELGDSALYFCASSVESGGSDGYTFGSGTRLTVV.